This paragraph covers one T cell receptor beta chain sequence. What it recognizes is unknown. This entry comes from a study of T cell responses to AZD1222 COVID-19 vaccine. Across the study: Some second doses came at about 4 weeks and others at about 12 weeks; these were pooled. Study-level points and caveats: Only after the peak T cell response were repertoires sampled. Spike-specific TCR repertoires showed rising breadth and depth after two AZD1222 doses. It should be noted that donors were predominantly white British and more often female, and clonal diversity was possibly underestimated.

Trimming took off 4 bases at V and 1 base at J, with 9 bases between the two ends. The CDR3 extends over 14 amino acids. Germline assignment: CDR1 PRHDT and CDR2 FYEKMQ (reference sequence). Clones were sequenced by immunoSEQ multiplex PCR, and TCRdb holds only the in-frame ones, with some missing. The sample comprises 90,000 to 120,000 clones, roughly 90% of which are singletons, and over 3.5% rests with the top ten. The origin of this receptor is an adult in good health. Sequencing used peripheral blood, obtained on day 0 of AZD1222 vaccination. The chain recombines TRBV13 with TRBJ2-3; D unresolved. The CDR3 here is CASSSAFGTDTQYF. CDR3 in DNA: TGTGCCAGCAGCTCCGCGTTCGGCACAGATACGCAGTATTTT.